The 27 T cell receptor beta chains in this list originate from one sample, sequenced in a study of T cell responses to AZD1222 COVID-19 vaccine. TCRdb's table, derived via immunoSEQ multiplex PCR, lists solely in-frame clones and lacks some. The table includes 90,000 to 150,000 clones, approximately 85% detected once. Specimen: peripheral blood, collected on day 0 of AZD1222 vaccination. These receptors originate from an adult in good health.

V gene TRBV12-3 or TRBV12-4 combines with J gene TRBJ1-5, with D possibly TRBD1 on 5 matching bases. CDR3 length: 12 residues. The germline V and J ends were trimmed by 6 bases and 5 bases, with 8 bases remaining between them. The chain's CDR3 is CASRRGDQPQHF. Written as DNA, the CDR3 is TGTGCCAGCAGACGGGGCGATCAGCCCCAGCATTTT.

This clone occurred once. The chain joins TRBV28 to TRBJ1-4, with 8 positions matching TRBD1. The CDR3 is made up of 16 amino acids. Germline V gene sequence: CDR1 MDHEN, CDR2 SYDVKM. CDR3 in amino acids: CGTTGDLISTNEKLFF. DNA of the CDR3: TGTGGCACGACAGGGGATTTAATCTCAACTAATGAAAAACTGTTTTTT.

This clone has a handful of counts. The genes are TRBV7-8 and TRBJ2-7; D is perhaps TRBD1 (9 bases). The CDR3 consists of 17 residues. CDR1 and CDR2 from the germline V gene are SGHVS and FQNEAQ. Between the trimmed V and J ends, which lost 3 bases and 1 base, there was a span of 19 bases. The CDR3 sequence is CASSFSSGTGRSYEQYF. Written as DNA, the CDR3 is TGTGCCAGCAGCTTTAGTAGCGGGACAGGGAGATCCTACGAGCAGTACTTC. Complete variable domain (other parts from reference TRBV7-8 and TRBJ2-7): GAGVSQSPRYKVAKRGQDVALRCDPISGHVSLFWYQQALGQGPEFLTYFQNEAQLDKSGLPSDRFFAERPEGSVSTLKIQRTQQEDSAVYLCASSFSSGTGRSYEQYFGPGTRLTVT.

This clone was seen just once. The chain joins TRBV24-1 to TRBJ2-3; a possible D gene is TRBD1 (5 bases). The CDR3 is made up of 13 amino acids. V dropped 7 bases and J dropped 3 bases, with 10 bases sitting between them. In germline, CDR1 is KGHDR, CDR2 SFDVKD. Written as DNA, the CDR3 is TGTGCCACCAGGTTGCAGGGAACAGATACGCAGTATTTT. Translated: CATRLQGTDTQYF.

The rearrangement joins TRBV12-3 or TRBV12-4 to TRBJ1-6; D is undetermined. The V and J ends lost 6 bases and 8 bases respectively, with 8 bases between them. The length of the CDR3 is 12 residues. The CDR3 DNA is TGTGCCAGCAGGCCTCGAGATTCACCCCTCCACTTT. Protein: CASRPRDSPLHF.

The chain has TRBV4-2 and TRBJ2-5, with D possibly TRBD2 on 6 matching bases. The CDR3 extends over 16 amino acids. The V gene's germline CDR1 is LGHNA and CDR2 YNFKEQ. The V end lost 0 bases, the J end lost 5 bases, and 16 bases lay between the germline ends. Written as DNA, the CDR3 is TGTGCCAGCAGCCAAGAGCCAGCGGTGGGGAGGGAGACCCAGTACTTC. Translation: CASSQEPAVGRETQYF.

This chain joins TRBV7-9 and TRBJ2-5; 8 bases are a match to TRBD1. The CDR3 spans 15 residues. The J segment lost 5 bases and the V segment lost 2 bases, leaving 7 bases of the junction unmatched. The germline gives CDR1 SEHNR, CDR2 FQNEAQ (reference sequence). CDR3 loop: CASSLYPGGSETQYF. DNA for the CDR3: TGTGCCAGCAGCTTATATCCAGGGGGCTCGGAGACCCAGTACTTC.

The chain is built from TRBV5-1 and TRBJ2-3; 9 positions agree with TRBD2. The V gene's germline CDR1 is SGHRS and CDR2 YFSETQ. The V and J ends lost 4 bases and 1 base, in that order; junction bases with no gene match: 7. CDR3 size: 16 residues. The CDR3 spells CASSRPERGGTDTQYF. The CDR3 nucleotides are TGCGCCAGCAGCCGCCCCGAGCGGGGGGGCACAGATACGCAGTATTTT.

The V and J genes are TRBV7-8 and TRBJ2-2, with 8 bases fitting TRBD1. Losses at the gene ends were 3 bases for V and 0 bases for J; bases not matched to a gene: 3. Germline assignment: CDR1 SGHVS and CDR2 FQNEAQ. The CDR3 has 16 residues. This chain's CDR3 is CASSFRTGPNTGELFF. The CDR3 coding sequence is TGTGCCAGCAGCTTCCGGACAGGGCCGAACACCGGGGAGCTGTTTTTT.

This sequence joins TRBV9 and TRBJ2-5, with 7 bases identical to TRBD2. J was trimmed by 4 bases and V by 1 base; bases with no gene match: 7. Germline V lookup: CDR1 SGDLS, CDR2 YYNGEE. The CDR3 extends over 15 amino acids. Here the CDR3 reads CASSVFSGEGETQYF. The DNA of the CDR3 is TGTGCCAGCAGCGTATTCTCGGGGGAGGGAGAGACCCAGTACTTC.

This chain joins TRBV14 and TRBJ2-7; D remains ambiguous. The CDR3 contains 13 residues. Germline V CDR1 and CDR2: SGHDN, FVKESK. V lost 1 base and J 2 bases, leaving 6 bases between the germline ends. The CDR3 DNA reads as TGTGCCAGCAGCCAAGTTACAGCCTACGAGCAGTACTTC. Protein product: CASSQVTAYEQYF. The whole variable domain, filled in from reference TRBV14 and TRBJ2-7, reads EAGVTQFPSHSVIEKGQTVTLRCDPISGHDNLYWYRRVMGKEIKFLLHFVKESKQDESGMPNNRFLAERTGGTYSTLKVQPAELEDSGVYFCASSQVTAYEQYFGPGTRLTVT.

This clone was found a few times. The chain is built from TRBV12-3 or TRBV12-4 and TRBJ2-1, with D perhaps TRBD2 (6 bases). CDR3 length equals 13 residues. V was pared by 6 bases and J by 12 bases, with 18 bases between. Here the CDR3 reads CASSYIADVGQFF. Written as DNA, the CDR3 is TGTGCCAGCAGCTACATAGCGGACGTGGGGCAGTTCTTC.

The V gene is TRBV7-2, the J gene TRBJ1-2; TRBD1 agrees at 9 bases. CDR3 length equals 13 residues. The germline V gene encodes CDR1 SGHTA and CDR2 FQGNSA. V lost 5 bases and J lost 7; bases outside the gene matches: 5. The CDR3 spells CASSEDRGSGYTF. CDR3 nucleotide sequence: TGTGCCAGCAGCGAGGACAGGGGCTCTGGCTACACCTTC.

This chain joins TRBV15 and TRBJ1-2; no reliable D call. The V end was cut by 5 bases, the J end by 0 bases, with 7 bases between. Germline values: CDR1 LNHNV, CDR2 YYDKDF (reference sequence). This CDR3 contains 13 residues. CDR3 sequence reads: CATSGGTNYGYTF. Here the CDR3 DNA reads TGTGCCACCAGCGGTGGCACTAACTATGGCTACACCTTC. Looking up the rest from reference TRBV15 and TRBJ1-2 gives the full variable domain: DAMVIQNPRYQVTQFGKPVTLSCSQTLNHNVMYWYQQKSSQAPKLLFHYYDKDFNNEADTPDNFQSRRPNTSFCFLDIRSPGLGDTAMYLCATSGGTNYGYTFGSGTRLTVV.

V usage is TRBV5-4 and J usage is TRBJ2-7; D is perhaps TRBD1 (6 bases). Trimming cost V 4 bases and J 5 bases, with 13 bases left between them. Germline V gene lookup returns CDR1 SGHNT and CDR2 YYREEE (reference sequence). There are 13 residues in the CDR3. The CDR3 nucleotides are TGTGCCAGCAGCGCATGGACAGTTAACGAGCAGTACTTC. Translation: CASSAWTVNEQYF.

A word on this clone: This same CDR3 is encoded by further DNA sequences in the sample. V usage is TRBV11-3 and J usage is TRBJ2-7; D remains ambiguous. Trimming stripped 4 bases from V and 3 bases from J, with 4 bases between. This CDR3 contains 11 residues. Germline values: CDR1 SGHNT, CDR2 YENEEA. The CDR3 sequence: CASSSSYEQYF. In DNA form, the CDR3 reads TGTGCCAGCAGCTCCAGCTACGAGCAGTACTTC. The full variable domain, rest sourced from reference TRBV11-3 and TRBJ2-7, is EAGVVQSPRYKIIEKKQPVAFWCNPISGHNTLYWYLQNLGQGPELLIRYENEEAVDDSQLPKDRFSAERLKGVDSTLKIQPAELGDSAVYLCASSSSYEQYFGPGTRLTVT.

In its sample, this clone was seen once. This chain connects TRBV13 to TRBJ2-7, with 10 bases that match TRBD2. V lost 1 base and J lost 6; bases outside the gene matches: 3. There are 14 residues in the CDR3. CDR1 is PRHDT and CDR2 is FYEKMQ in the germline V gene (reference sequence). The CDR3: CASSLESGGAEQYF. The CDR3 nucleotides read TGTGCCAGCAGCTTAGAAAGCGGGGGGGCCGAGCAGTACTTC.

CDR3 protein: CASSQNPTGYSGNTIYF. The CDR3 DNA is TGTGCCAGCAGCCAAAACCCGACGGGATACTCTGGAAACACCATATATTTT. The rearrangement links TRBV3-1 (or the pseudogene TRBV3-2) to TRBJ1-3, with D unclear. The CDR3 loop spans 17 amino acids. From germline, CDR1 is LGHDT and CDR2 YNNKEL (reference sequence). Deletions cut 2 bases from V and 0 bases from J, with 14 bases between.

The rearrangement joins TRBV24-1 to TRBJ2-5; D might be TRBD2 (5 bases). This CDR3 has 18 residues. With 4 bases removed from V and 5 bases from J, the gap between germline ends came to 25 bases. Looked up from germline, CDR1 is KGHDR and CDR2 is SFDVKD. CDR3 sequence: CATSDRASREGLGETQYF. The CDR3 region has the DNA TGTGCCACCAGTGACCGGGCATCACGCGAGGGATTGGGGGAGACCCAGTACTTC.

V is TRBV19 and J is TRBJ2-2; 9 bases are a match to TRBD1. After removal of 6 bases from V and 6 bases from J, the junction contained 11 bases not matched to a gene. The CDR3 has 16 amino acids. Germline V gene data show CDR1 as LNHDA and CDR2 as SQIVND (reference sequence). The CDR3: CASSRIRDRAAGELFF. The CDR3 coding sequence is TGTGCCAGTAGCAGAATCCGGGACAGGGCTGCCGGGGAGCTGTTTTTT.

This chain uses TRBV6-5 with TRBJ1-4, with a weak D call TRBD1 (6 bases). This CDR3 spans 14 amino acids. V lost 7 bases and J 6 bases, leaving 15 bases between the germline ends. The V gene's germline CDR1 is MNHEY and CDR2 SVGAGI. Here the CDR3 DNA reads TGTGCCAGCAATCCCAGGGGAAGGGATGAAAAACTGTTTTTT. It codes for CASNPRGRDEKLFF.

The chain is built from TRBV9 and TRBJ1-2; 10 positions agree with TRBD1. The CDR3 spans 15 residues. Looked up from germline, CDR1 is SGDLS and CDR2 is YYNGEE. V lost 4 bases and J lost 8; bases outside the gene matches: 11. CDR3 in amino acids: CASSNRQGAFQGYTF. CDR3 DNA: TGTGCCAGCAGCAATCGACAGGGGGCCTTCCAGGGCTACACCTTC.

The chain employs TRBV7-9 and TRBJ2-3; TRBD2 agrees at 10 bases. Germline V CDR1 and CDR2: SEHNR, FQNEAQ (reference sequence). With V trimmed by 3 bases and J by 4 bases, 7 bases remained unmatched. The CDR3 spans 16 residues. CDR3 DNA sequence: TGTGCCAGCAGCTTCCCAGCGGGGGGGCCGGCAGATACGCAGTATTTT. Amino acids: CASSFPAGGPADTQYF.

The V and J genes are TRBV19 and TRBJ2-2; D might be TRBD2 (7 bases). V was cut by 3 bases and J by 5 bases, with 10 bases left in between. The CDR3 runs to 14 residues. The germline V gene has CDR1 LNHDA and CDR2 SQIVND (reference sequence). The DNA of the CDR3 is TGTGCCAGTAGTATTGCGGGGGCAACCGGGGAGCTGTTTTTT. Protein sequence: CASSIAGATGELFF.

This clone has a single count. The chain uses TRBV7-9 and TRBJ1-6; tentative D call: TRBD1 (5 bases). The CDR3 sequence is 18 residues long. CDR1 and CDR2 (germline): SEHNR, FQNEAQ (reference sequence). Trimming cost V 7 bases and J 10 bases, with 29 bases left between them. CDR3 in DNA: TGTGCCAGCACCGAGCCACCGGGAGCAGCTTCGGCAGGGTCACCCCTCCACTTT. This translates into CASTEPPGAASAGSPLHF.

CDR3 amino acids: CSVAAGGFEKLFF. CDR3 sequence (DNA): TGCAGCGTCGCGGCAGGGGGCTTTGAAAAACTGTTTTTT. This chain joins TRBV29-1 and TRBJ1-4, with TRBD1 matching over 8 bases. Germline V lookup: CDR1 SQVTM, CDR2 ANQGSEA. V lost 6 bases and J lost 7; bases outside the gene matches: 7. The CDR3 totals 13 residues.

The chain links TRBV30 to TRBJ1-5; no clear D gene. This CDR3 has 16 residues. Germline values: CDR1 GTSNPN, CDR2 SVGIG (reference sequence). V gave up 0 bases and J gave up 6 bases, with 18 bases separating them. The CDR3 region has the DNA TGTGCCTGGAGTGTACGAGGTCGGGGAGGCGGTCAGCCCCAGCATTTT. Amino acid sequence: CAWSVRGRGGGQPQHF. Using reference TRBV30 and TRBJ1-5 for the parts outside the CDR3, the full variable domain is SQTIHQWPATLVQPVGSPLSLECTVEGTSNPNLYWYRQAAGRGLQLLFYSVGIGQISSEVPQNLSASRPQDRQFILSSKKLLLSDSGFYLCAWSVRGRGGGQPQHFGDGTRLSIL.